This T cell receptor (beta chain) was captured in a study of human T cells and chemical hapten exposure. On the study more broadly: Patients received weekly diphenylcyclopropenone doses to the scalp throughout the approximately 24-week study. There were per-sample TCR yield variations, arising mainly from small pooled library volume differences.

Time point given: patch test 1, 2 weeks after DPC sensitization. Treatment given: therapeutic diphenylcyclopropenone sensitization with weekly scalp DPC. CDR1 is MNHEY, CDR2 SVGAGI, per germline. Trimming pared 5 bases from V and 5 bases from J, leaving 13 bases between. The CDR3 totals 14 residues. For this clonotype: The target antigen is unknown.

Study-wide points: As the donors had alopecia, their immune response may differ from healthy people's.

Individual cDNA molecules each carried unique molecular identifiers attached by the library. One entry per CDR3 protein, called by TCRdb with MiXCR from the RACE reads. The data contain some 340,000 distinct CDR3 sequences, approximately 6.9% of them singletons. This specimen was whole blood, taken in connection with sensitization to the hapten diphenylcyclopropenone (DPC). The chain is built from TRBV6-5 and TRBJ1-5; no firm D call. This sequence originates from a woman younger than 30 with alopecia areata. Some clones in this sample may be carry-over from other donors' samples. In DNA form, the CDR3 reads TGTGCCAGCAGTCCGGACGGGAGGGATCAGCCCCAGCATTTT. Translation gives CASSPDGRDQPQHF.